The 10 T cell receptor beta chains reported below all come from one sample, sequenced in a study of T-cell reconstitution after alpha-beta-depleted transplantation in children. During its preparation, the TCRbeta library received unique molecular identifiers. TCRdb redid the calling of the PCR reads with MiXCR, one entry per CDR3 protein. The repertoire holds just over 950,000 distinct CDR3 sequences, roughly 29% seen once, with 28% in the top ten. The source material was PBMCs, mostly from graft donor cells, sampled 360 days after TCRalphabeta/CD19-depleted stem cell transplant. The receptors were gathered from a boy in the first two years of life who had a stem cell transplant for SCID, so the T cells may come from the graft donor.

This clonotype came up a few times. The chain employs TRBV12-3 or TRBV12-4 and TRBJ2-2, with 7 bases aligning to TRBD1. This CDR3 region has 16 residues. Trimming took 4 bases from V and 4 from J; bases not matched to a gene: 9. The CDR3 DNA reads TGTGCCAGCAGTTCCGGGACAGTCTCGACCACCGGGGAGCTGTTTTTT. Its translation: CASSSGTVSTTGELFF.

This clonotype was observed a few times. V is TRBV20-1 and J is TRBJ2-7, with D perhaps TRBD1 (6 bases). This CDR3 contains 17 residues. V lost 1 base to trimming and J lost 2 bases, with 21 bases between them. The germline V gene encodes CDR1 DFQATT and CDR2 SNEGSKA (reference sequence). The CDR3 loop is CSARGGWGLTNAYEQYF. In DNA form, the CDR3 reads TGCAGTGCTAGAGGGGGGTGGGGGCTTACGAACGCCTACGAGCAGTACTTC.

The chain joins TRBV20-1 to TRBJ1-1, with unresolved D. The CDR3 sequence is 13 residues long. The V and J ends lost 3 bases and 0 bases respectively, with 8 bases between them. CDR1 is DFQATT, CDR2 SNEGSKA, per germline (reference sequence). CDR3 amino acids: CSASRGLNTEAFF. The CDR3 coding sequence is TGCAGTGCTAGCCGGGGTCTGAACACTGAAGCTTTCTTT.

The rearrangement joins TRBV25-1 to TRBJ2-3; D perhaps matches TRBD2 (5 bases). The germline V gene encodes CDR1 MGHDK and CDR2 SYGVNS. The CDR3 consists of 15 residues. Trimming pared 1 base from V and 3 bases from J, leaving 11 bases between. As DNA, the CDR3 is TGTGCCAGCAGTGAATTAGGACTGGGAACAGATACGCAGTATTTT. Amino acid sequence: CASSELGLGTDTQYF. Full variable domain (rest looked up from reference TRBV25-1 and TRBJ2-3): EADIYQTPRYLVIGTGKKITLECSQTMGHDKMYWYQQDPGMELHLIHYSYGVNSTEKGDLSSESTVSRIRTEHFPLTLESARPSHTSQYLCASSELGLGTDTQYFGPGTRLTVL.

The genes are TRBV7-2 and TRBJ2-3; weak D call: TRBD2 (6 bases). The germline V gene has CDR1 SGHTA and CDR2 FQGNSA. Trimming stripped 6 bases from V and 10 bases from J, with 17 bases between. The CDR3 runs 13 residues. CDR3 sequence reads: CASSRARLGPQYF. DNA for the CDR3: TGTGCCAGCAGTCGTGCTAGACTAGGTCCGCAGTATTTT.

The CDR3 sequence is CASGPASLKKLFF. The DNA of the CDR3 is TGTGCCAGCGGGCCCGCCTCCCTGAAAAAACTGTTTTTT. The gene calls are TRBV2 and TRBJ1-4; D not certain. Per germline, CDR1 SNHLY and CDR2 FYNNEI. This CDR3 region has 13 residues. With 8 bases removed from V and 9 bases from J, the gap between germline ends came to 16 bases.

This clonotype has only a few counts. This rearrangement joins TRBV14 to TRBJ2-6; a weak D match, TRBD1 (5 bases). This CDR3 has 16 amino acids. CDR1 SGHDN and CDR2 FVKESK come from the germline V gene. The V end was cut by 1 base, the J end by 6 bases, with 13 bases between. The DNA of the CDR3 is TGTGCCAGCAGCCAAGCCCAGGGCCTTACGGCCAACGTCCTGACTTTC. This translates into CASSQAQGLTANVLTF.

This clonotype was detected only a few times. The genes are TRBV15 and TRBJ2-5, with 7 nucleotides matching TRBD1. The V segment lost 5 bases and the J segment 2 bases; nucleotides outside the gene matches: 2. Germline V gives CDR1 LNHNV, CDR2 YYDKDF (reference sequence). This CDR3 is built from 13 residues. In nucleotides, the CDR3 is TGTGCCACCAGCGGGGGACAGCAAGAGACCCAGTACTTC. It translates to CATSGGQQETQYF.

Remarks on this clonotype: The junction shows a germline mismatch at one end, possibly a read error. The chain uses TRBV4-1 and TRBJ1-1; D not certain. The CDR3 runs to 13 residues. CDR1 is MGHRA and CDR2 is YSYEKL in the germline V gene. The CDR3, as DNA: TGCGTCAGCAGCCTGACGGGGAACACTGAAGCTTTCTTT. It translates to CVSSLTGNTEAFF.

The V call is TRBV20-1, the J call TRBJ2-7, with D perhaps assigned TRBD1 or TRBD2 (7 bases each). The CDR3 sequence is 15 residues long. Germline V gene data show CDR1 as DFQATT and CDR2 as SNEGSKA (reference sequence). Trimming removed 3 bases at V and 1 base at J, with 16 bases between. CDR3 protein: CSASGGDRISYEQYF. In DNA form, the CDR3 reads TGCAGTGCTAGTGGGGGGGACAGAATATCCTACGAGCAGTACTTC.